The 13 T cell receptor beta chains given below trace back to one sample, sequenced in a study of blood T cell repertoires in COVID-19. Method: immunoSEQ multiplex PCR; TCRdb's copy keeps in-frame clones and lacks some. Counted here are over 150,000 clones, 90% occurring once; the ten biggest clones make up roughly 0.56%. Sequencing input: peripheral blood. The receptors originated from a man aged 50-59 years with acute or convalescent COVID-19.

The rearrangement joins TRBV4-1 to TRBJ2-2; 7 bases align to TRBD1. The V gene end was trimmed by 1 base and the J gene end by 6 bases; junction bases not matched to a gene: 8. Germline V lookup: CDR1 MGHRA, CDR2 YSYEKL. This CDR3 is 16 amino acids long. The CDR3: CASSQGQGRTPGELFF. In DNA, the CDR3 is TGCGCCAGCAGCCAAGGACAGGGTCGTACACCCGGGGAGCTGTTTTTT.

This clone was recorded a few times. This chain uses TRBV9 with TRBJ2-1, with 10 bases that match TRBD2. The CDR3 sequence is 16 residues long. CDR1 and CDR2 (germline): SGDLS, YYNGEE. J gave up 8 bases and V 0 bases, and 8 bases lay outside the gene matches. CDR3 DNA: TGTGCCAGCAGCGTAGGTCTAGCGGGAGCCGGCGATGAGCAGTTCTTC. This codes for CASSVGLAGAGDEQFF.

The chain links TRBV2 to TRBJ2-2; TRBD2 might be the D (5 bases). Germline loops: CDR1 SNHLY, CDR2 FYNNEI. V lost 6 bases, J lost 5 bases, and 13 bases lay in between. The CDR3 is made up of 14 amino acids. CDR3 nucleotide sequence: TGTGCCAGCAGCCCTATAAGCGGTACCGGGGAGCTGTTTTTT. It encodes CASSPISGTGELFF.

There are a few counts of this clone. CDR3 bases: TGTGCCAGCTCCTCCCGGGGGGACACTGAAGCTTTCTTT. Residues: CASSSRGDTEAFF. The rearrangement links TRBV18 to TRBJ1-1, with D possibly TRBD1 on 5 matching bases. The V gene lost 6 bases and the J gene lost 3 bases, with 11 bases spanning the gap. CDR1 is KGHSH and CDR2 is LQKENI in the germline V gene. This CDR3 is built from 13 residues.

The CDR3 DNA follows: TGTGCCAGCAGTCCCGGACAGGGCCGGGGTTCGTATTATTTT. Translating it yields CASSPGQGRGSYYF. This chain uses TRBV5-4 with TRBJ2-3; 8 positions match TRBD1. Germline values: CDR1 SGHNT, CDR2 YYREEE (reference sequence). The CDR3 contains 14 residues. Trimming took 5 bases from V and 15 from J; bases not matched to a gene: 17.

CDR3 residues: CASSSAGFEQYF. The DNA for the CDR3 is TGTGCCAGCAGTTCCGCAGGTTTCGAGCAGTACTTC. V and J are TRBV6-5 and TRBJ2-7, with D unclear. The germline gives CDR1 MNHEY, CDR2 SVGAGI. V was pared by 4 bases and J by 6 bases, with 10 bases between. This CDR3 has 12 amino acids.

This clone turned up a few times. The chain uses TRBV2 and TRBJ2-2; D is unresolved. CDR3 length: 15 amino acids. Trimming cost V 4 bases and J 2 bases, with 11 bases left between them. CDR1 SNHLY and CDR2 FYNNEI come from the germline V gene. CDR3 in DNA: TGTGCCAGCAGTGGGTCCAAAACTAACACCGGGGAGCTGTTTTTT. It translates to CASSGSKTNTGELFF.

This sequence joins TRBV25-1 and TRBJ2-2, with a weak D call TRBD2 (6 bases). The V end lost 6 bases, the J end lost 4 bases, and 12 bases lay between the germline ends. The CDR3 is 14 residues long. Germline V CDR1 and CDR2: MGHDK, SYGVNS. CDR3 nucleotide sequence: TGTGCCAGCAGCCTACCCGGGGGCACCGGGGAGCTGTTTTTT. Translation: CASSLPGGTGELFF.

On this clone itself: At one end, the junction sequence differs from germline, possibly due to a read error. The V call is TRBV7-9, the J call TRBJ1-1; 7 bases are a match to TRBD1. The CDR3 contains 17 residues. In germline, CDR1 is SEHNR, CDR2 FQNEAQ (reference sequence). The CDR3 nucleotides are TGTGCCAGCAGTTTAGCGACAGGGTGGCGTGTGAACACTGAAGCTTTCTTT. Protein product: CASSLATGWRVNTEAFF.

J is TRBJ2-2 and V is TRBV6-4; 11 nucleotides align to TRBD2. V lost 5 bases to trimming and J lost 6 bases; unmatched junction nucleotides: 8. The CDR3 is 16 residues long. Germline V gene sequence: CDR1 MRHNA, CDR2 SNTAGT. The CDR3 loop is CASSTTSGSFPGELFF. CDR3 coding DNA: TGTGCCAGCAGTACAACTAGCGGGAGTTTCCCCGGGGAGCTGTTTTTT.

The genes are TRBV11-3 and TRBJ1-1; 7 positions match TRBD1. In germline, CDR1 is SGHNT, CDR2 YENEEA. V was pared by 5 bases and J by 10 bases, with 7 bases of the junction left unmatched. The CDR3 extends over 12 amino acids. This chain's CDR3 is CASSTTGTPAFF. Written as DNA, the CDR3 is TGTGCCAGCAGCACGACAGGGACTCCAGCTTTCTTT.

V gene TRBV19 combines with J gene TRBJ2-3, with D possibly TRBD2 on 5 matching bases. The CDR3 has 15 residues. The germline CDR1 and CDR2 sequences are LNHDA and SQIVND (reference sequence). The germline V and J ends were trimmed by 10 bases and 0 bases, with 17 bases remaining between them. The CDR3 here is CATLRTGTSTDTQYF. DNA for the CDR3: TGTGCCACCCTGAGGACGGGAACTAGCACAGATACGCAGTATTTT.

Worth noting for this clone: One end of the junction does not line up with germline, which may come from a read error. V and J are TRBV7-9 and TRBJ2-4; weak D call: TRBD2 (5 bases). This CDR3 is built from 12 residues. Germline lookup yields CDR1 SEHNR and CDR2 FQNEAQ (reference sequence). The DNA for the CDR3 is TGTGCCAGCAGCTTGAAGACTTTAGCGTTGTGGTTC. This sequence encodes CASSLKTLALWF.